What follows is one T cell receptor (beta chain) and its context. Its specific antigen is unknown. No base quality values were provided; no much bigger clone lies one nucleotide off. These data are taken from a study of cytotoxic CD8 clonotypes in ibrutinib-treated CLL (dated by TCRdb to the early 2020s). With regard to the full study: The cohort had 11 to 12 relapsed/refractory and under 16 treatment-naive patients; approximately 17 were IGHV unmutated. Every sample from remission and from progressive disease was obtained while the patients were still on ibrutinib. The response samples were drawn at a median of approximately 11 months into treatment, with a range of about 6 to 36 months. Responses were partial in around 24 patients and complete in 2; after median roughly 69 months follow-up, about 14 stayed in remission and 12 progressed. Cryopreserved peripheral blood mononuclear cells were obtained before treatment, at response, and at either sustained remission or disease progression. Of the approximately 87 participants in the trial, approximately 25 had longitudinal samples available. On average, each sample had 255,043 productive templates and 94,082 productive rearrangements.

For TCR beta library preparation, approximately 2.2 micrograms of genomic DNA were isolated from cryopreserved PBMCs. Longitudinal blood samples from CLL patients on ibrutinib monotherapy underwent high-throughput TCR beta sequencing. The patients took part in an open-label, single-center phase 2 trial of ibrutinib monotherapy. A MiSeq instrument was used for deep resolution sequencing, which targeted depths ranging from 1 in 1 million up to 1 in 200,000 T cells, with coverage averaging 10x for each clonotype. The immunoSEQ hsTCRB Kit was used to generate the TCR beta libraries. As for the original processing: The data were analyzed with ImmunoSEQ Analyzer and ImmunoSEQ Data Assistant, and V, D and J gene assignments followed IMGT definitions. Clonality, which ranges from 0 to 1, was calculated as one minus the normalized Shannon entropy of productive rearrangement frequencies. Only overrepresented clonotypes making up at least 0.05% of each patient's repertoire were included in the public clonotype analysis. Repertoires from approximately 13 age-matched healthy donors in immuneACCESS were used as clonality controls. TCRdb retrieved this table from immuneACCESS and kept in-frame rearrangements only. Not all clones are present; in checked studies, unresolved V genes account for under half, and no reason is known for the remainder. V, J and clone size reflect that table, while D and trimming were determined from the DNA. The sample data list 300,000 or so clones, and approximately 67% of these were observed just once. About 5.9% of the sample rests with the top ten.

The research as a whole found: Sampling times were not matched between patients in sustained remission and patients whose disease was progressing, and lymph node repertoires were not examined. Baseline clonality was found to be higher than that of age-matched healthy donors and was strongly correlated with circulating CD8+ T-cell counts. Public clonotypes were rare and either shrank or stayed stable during treatment, and the rise in clonality at ibrutinib response reflected expansion of private clonotypes. Clonality rose at ibrutinib response, remained stable during sustained remission, and dropped back toward baseline at progression.

Trimming at the junction amounts to 2 bases on V and 5 bases on J, and the germline ends lie 3 bases apart. Its CDR3 holds 12 amino acids, cysteine through phenylalanine. CDR3 DNA only is kept here, 36 bases in frame from base 1. Via the germline V gene, CDR1 is ENHRY and CDR2 SYGVKD. The sequence is built from TRBV10-3 and TRBJ2-2; no D gene can be assigned with confidence. This clonotype originated in a human donor with chronic lymphocytic leukemia. The sequencing used PBMCs, collected after 36 months of ibrutinib treatment. The CDR3 loop reads CAISEATGELFF. Read as DNA, the sequence is TGTGCCATCAGTGAGGCGACCGGGGAGCTGTTTTTT.